This T cell receptor (beta chain) originates from a study of identical twins. TCRdb re-analysed the 5' RACE reads in MiXCR, keeping a single row per CDR3 protein. The sample gives roughly 280,000 distinct CDR3 sequences, around 9.7% of which show up once; around 7.1% is in the top ten. The CDR3 sequence is 16 residues long. V gave up 0 bases and J gave up 2 bases; unmatched junction bases: 4. CDR1 is SGHRS and CDR2 is YFSETQ in the germline V gene. These data were also filed under a second study, of yellow fever vaccine responses in identical twins. Turning to that study: Twins showed a vaccine T cell response that reportedly seemed partly convergent, partly personalized.

The chain links TRBV5-1 to TRBJ2-1; 8 nucleotides line up with TRBD2. The TCR originated in a woman younger than 30 in good health. The sequenced sample was CD8+ T cells sorted from blood. In DNA, the CDR3 is TGCGCCAGCAGCTTGGCCTTCGGGGGGGCCTACAATGAGCAGTTCTTC. Its protein product is CASSLAFGGAYNEQFF.